The 14 T cell receptor delta chains reported below all come from one sample, sequenced in a study of Vδ1+ human thymocytes. Study-wide results and limits: Thymic TRG and TRD repertoires appeared highly polyclonal.

For these TCRs, the target antigens are not known. Extracted RNA was reverse transcribed into cDNA. Pooled V-gene forward primers with one constant-region reverse primer generated the CDR3 amplicons by multiplex PCR. TCRdb re-called the multiplex PCR reads through CATT. Among about 50,000 delta-chain clones listed, around 16% were seen once. The source material was Vdelta1+ gamma-delta thymocytes from the thymus. The sample's subset: FACS-sorted CD3+ TCRalphabeta- TCRVdelta1+ TCRVdelta2- thymocytes. The receptors here all came from a girl in the first two years of life who had congenital heart surgery.

This clone was seen a handful of times. The gene calls are TRDV1 and TRDJ1; D might be TRDD2 (9 bases). Germline values: CDR1 TSWWSYY, CDR2 QGS. The V and J ends lost 6 bases and 2 bases respectively, with 31 bases between them. This CDR3 comprises 20 residues. This CDR3 reads CALGSLPTQGDRWGTDKLIF. CDR3 sequence (DNA): TGTGCTCTTGGATCCCTTCCTACTCAGGGGGATAGATGGGGTACCGATAAACTCATCTTT.

The chain carries TRDV1 and TRDJ1; 8 bases fit TRDD3. With V trimmed by 0 bases and J by 0 bases, 21 bases remained unmatched. Germline-derived CDR1 and CDR2 are TSWWSYY and QGS. The CDR3 runs 22 residues. CDR3 nucleotide sequence: TGTGCTCTTGGGGAACTACGTTCGACGTACTGGGGGTCCTGCGGGCACACCGATAAACTCATCTTT. This encodes CALGELRSTYWGSCGHTDKLIF.

In this sample, this clone turned up a few times. The chain couples TRDV1 to TRDJ1; TRDD3 agrees at 12 bases. V trimming: 6 bases; J trimming: 8 bases; junction bases outside the gene matches: 28. The CDR3 covers 21 residues. Germline V gene data show CDR1 as TSWWSYY and CDR2 as QGS. The chain's CDR3 is CALGLPSYEPGGYAVPTKLIF. The CDR3 DNA is TGTGCTCTTGGATTACCTTCCTACGAACCTGGGGGATACGCTGTTCCCACCAAACTCATCTTT.

In its sample, this clone was seen a few times. The chain uses TRDV1 and TRDJ1; 7 bases agree with TRDD2. Germline values: CDR1 TSWWSYY, CDR2 QGS. This CDR3 spans 16 amino acids. After removal of 0 bases from V and 1 base from J, the junction contained 5 bases not matched to a gene. The CDR3 DNA follows: TGTGCTCTTGGGGAACTAGTCCCTTCCTCCACCGATAAACTCATCTTT. Amino acid sequence: CALGELVPSSTDKLIF.

V usage is TRDV1 and J usage is TRDJ1, with D perhaps TRDD3 (5 bases). This CDR3 has 20 amino acids. Looked up from germline, CDR1 is TSWWSYY and CDR2 is QGS. V dropped 4 bases and J dropped 0 bases, with 27 bases sitting between them. DNA of the CDR3: TGTGCTCTTGGGGGGTCTCTAGGTTCGGGGGGTCCACCCTACACCGATAAACTCATCTTT. Residues: CALGGSLGSGGPPYTDKLIF.

A few counts support this clone. The chain links TRDV1 to TRDJ1, with TRDD3 matching 10 bases. The V and J ends lost 6 bases and 1 base, in that order; junction bases with no gene match: 11. Germline V gene lookup returns CDR1 TSWWSYY and CDR2 QGS. The CDR3 is 17 residues long. CDR3 amino acids: CALGASGTGGSTDKLIF. CDR3 nucleotide sequence: TGTGCTCTTGGAGCAAGCGGTACTGGGGGATCCACCGATAAACTCATCTTT.

This clone was recorded a few times. The chain recombines TRDV1 with TRDJ1, with D possibly matching TRDD2 (5 bases). The germline V gene encodes CDR1 TSWWSYY and CDR2 QGS. The V gene lost 0 bases and the J gene lost 0 bases, with 26 bases spanning the gap. The length of the CDR3 is 21 residues. In nucleotides, the CDR3 is TGTGCTCTTGGGGAACTGGGCTACCCCCCGAGTCCTATCGTGTACACCGATAAACTCATCTTT. It yields the protein CALGELGYPPSPIVYTDKLIF.

V gene TRDV1 combines with J gene TRDJ1; 11 nucleotides line up with TRDD3. The ends lost 3 bases at V and 1 base at J; junction bases unmatched: 25. The germline V gene encodes CDR1 TSWWSYY and CDR2 QGS. This CDR3 is built from 23 residues. The CDR3 is CALGDQPAPGGDWGISFTDKLIF. CDR3 DNA: TGTGCTCTTGGGGACCAGCCGGCTCCCGGCGGTGACTGGGGGATAAGCTTCACCGATAAACTCATCTTT.

The chain couples TRDV1 to TRDJ1, with 10 bases fitting TRDD3. This CDR3 is built from 19 residues. CDR1 is TSWWSYY and CDR2 is QGS in the germline V gene. V lost 4 bases to trimming and J lost 0 bases; unmatched junction nucleotides: 14. Here the CDR3 DNA reads TGTGCTCTTGGGGTCCATTTCCGTGGGACTGGGGGATACACCGATAAACTCATCTTT. Encoded protein: CALGVHFRGTGGYTDKLIF.

This clone was detected a few times. The chain recombines TRDV1 with TRDJ1, with 7 bases fitting TRDD3. CDR3 length: 21 residues. Germline V CDR1 and CDR2: TSWWSYY, QGS. V gave up 3 bases and J gave up 8 bases; unmatched junction bases: 30. CDR3 coding DNA: TGTGCTCTTGGGGATCCCCCGCCGCCTACTAATATCGGGGGGATCGAGATGAAACTCATCTTT. Translating gives CALGDPPPPTNIGGIEMKLIF.

The chain recombines TRDV1 with TRDJ1, with 11 nucleotides matching TRDD3. CDR3 length: 23 residues. The ends lost 0 bases at V and 3 bases at J; junction bases unmatched: 24. Looked up from germline, CDR1 is TSWWSYY and CDR2 is QGS. DNA of the CDR3: TGTGCTCTTGGGGAACTTAAATCCGTACCTCCAGGAGGGGCTGGGGGATACTCCGATAAACTCATCTTT. This gives the protein CALGELKSVPPGGAGGYSDKLIF.

This sequence joins TRDV1 and TRDJ1; TRDD3 matches at 9 bases. Germline V gene data show CDR1 as TSWWSYY and CDR2 as QGS. This CDR3 has 22 residues. Trimming at V came to 2 bases and at J to 0 bases, leaving 22 bases not matched to a gene. In nucleotides, the CDR3 is TGTGCTCTTGGGGAATCCTACCTGGGGATACGCCCCGGGTCGCGGTACACCGATAAACTCATCTTT. Its protein is CALGESYLGIRPGSRYTDKLIF.

The chain uses TRDV2 and TRDJ1; 8 nucleotides match TRDD3. This CDR3 has 17 residues. Germline V gene sequence: CDR1 GEAIGNYY, CDR2 EKD. V lost 5 bases and J lost 4; bases outside the gene matches: 17. This CDR3 is CACVPTGGHPPHDKLIF. DNA for the CDR3: TGTGCCTGTGTCCCGACTGGGGGTCACCCCCCTCACGATAAACTCATCTTT.

The V gene is TRAV29/DV5, the J gene TRDJ1; 10 nucleotides line up with TRDD3. The germline CDR1 and CDR2 sequences are NSMFDY and ISSIKDK. V lost 7 bases and J lost 2; bases outside the gene matches: 23. The CDR3 runs to 19 residues. The CDR3 bases are TGTGCACCTCTCAGGTTCGACGAGGGGGATACGGGAAGGACCGATAAACTCATCTTT. Translating gives CAPLRFDEGDTGRTDKLIF.